This entry features one T cell receptor (beta chain) sequence. Its antigen is not yet known. The DNA is omitted, as the CDR3 cannot be located on it reliably, and the CDR3 follows TCRdb's listing. The data are from a study of low-dose radiotherapy and immunotherapy resistance in tumors (dated 2022 in TCRdb). Concerning the study at large: In Cohort 1, 0.5 Gy per fraction was delivered every 2 weeks, and a total PTV dose of 6.5 Gy was prescribed. Patients in Cohort 2 were given 1 Gy per fraction every two weeks, for a total of 13 Gy across 26 weeks. Patients were given nivolumab as a 240 mg flat dose every two weeks and ipilimumab at 1 mg/kg every six weeks, with both drugs delivered intravenously. Cyclophosphamide 200 mg/m2 was administered intravenously every two weeks, one day before each radiation and immunotherapy administration. Starting on cycle 1 day 1, patients took 300 mg of aspirin by mouth once a day for four cycles. First-strand cDNA was synthesized using Superscript III and a set of TRAV- and TRBV-specific primers, so that both TCRalpha and TCRbeta chains were covered. No randomization into treatment groups was done for the people taking part in the trial. Eight patients were included in the translational analysis, namely three from the first dose cohort plus the first five from the second dose cohort.

The time point label on this specimen signifies: after trial treatment. The treatment or condition tag for this specimen amounts to: LDRT plus nivolumab, ipilimumab, low-dose cyclophosphamide and aspirin (RACIN trial). Donors were enrolled in RACIN, a single-arm phase I dose-escalation trial combining nivolumab, ipilimumab, aspirin, low-dose cyclophosphamide and low-dose radiotherapy. Patients were eligible if they had advanced solid tumors that were TIL-negative. For sequencing, an Illumina HiSeq 2500 was employed. TCRs were amplified with Phusion for around 20 PCR cycles, with a constant-region primer paired with the adapter attached to the V primers. The MessageAmp II aRNA Amplification Kit was used to amplify the isolated mRNA, with in vitro transcription run for under 20 hours at 37 degrees C. mRNA for TCR sequencing was isolated with the Dynabeads mRNA DIRECT Purification Kit. Indexed Illumina adapters were added in a second Phusion PCR of 20 to 25 cycles, after which AMPure XP beads were used to purify the products. In the paper's pipeline: Using custom Perl scripts, TCR sequences that encoded the same protein were pooled, out-of-frame sequences were dropped, and the abundance of each clonotype was calculated. The analysis excluded TCR sequences that were supported by just one read. Among the metrics used to describe the repertoires were Shannon entropy, Gini index, clonality, richness, and the frequency of TCRs shared between repertoires. Starting from the raw public reads, TCRdb applied fastp trimming at Q25, assembled clones with MiXCR and retained in-frame beta chains. Every distinct CDR3 protein forms one entry, paired with its most common genes and DNA. TCRdb's processing, not the authors', yielded these V and J calls. For this sample the table gives over 50,000 distinct CDR3 sequences, of which around 34% were detected only once. The top ten clonotypes cover around 8% of the sample.

From its cysteine to its phenylalanine, the CDR3 spans 15 amino acids. From a lookup of the germline V gene, CDR1 and CDR2 are SGHTA and FQGNSA. The sequence joins TRBV7-2 to TRBJ2-2; the listed D gene, TRBD1, was not tested against the DNA. This TCR was sampled from a male donor with rectosigmoid adenocarcinoma. Here the sequenced sample was PBMCs, taken after low-dose radiotherapy plus immunotherapy. This receptor has the CDR3 CASSLAGHPGELFFF.